The present T cell receptor (beta chain) was sequenced within a study of blood T cell repertoires in COVID-19. Overall study context: COVID-19 samples collected from the United States, Italy and Spain covered acute and convalescent phases. Nucleic acid was either cDNA or gDNA, and it came from T cells, B-cell-depleted T cells, or PBMCs.

Per the original data handling: Reference gene primers were amplified, and this amplification served to estimate nucleated cell counts. Profiling relied on immunoSEQ multiplex PCR, and the TCRdb table lists in-frame clones only, not all of them. V and J calls and clone size are copied from that table; D and trimming were computed from the DNA. The table has tens of thousands of clones, around 83% seen once; the top ten hold approximately 7.6%. With 0 bases removed from V and 4 bases from J, the gap between germline ends came to 6 bases. Germline CDR1 is LNHDA and CDR2 is SQIVND (reference sequence). There are 14 residues in the CDR3.

The origin of this receptor is a human donor in a cohort sampled during active COVID-19. This chain connects TRBV19 to TRBJ2-2; D unclear. Material for sequencing was peripheral blood. The CDR3 DNA reads as TGTGCCAGTAGTATAGACGTGAGCACCGGGGAGCTGTTTTTT. This encodes CASSIDVSTGELFF. The full variable domain, in which reference TRBV19 and TRBJ2-2 provide the parts outside the CDR3, is DGGITQSPKYLFRKEGQNVTLSCEQNLNHDAMYWYRQDPGQGLRLIYYSQIVNDFQKGDIAEGYSVSREKKESFPLTVTSAQKNPTAFYLCASSIDVSTGELFFGEGSRLTVL.